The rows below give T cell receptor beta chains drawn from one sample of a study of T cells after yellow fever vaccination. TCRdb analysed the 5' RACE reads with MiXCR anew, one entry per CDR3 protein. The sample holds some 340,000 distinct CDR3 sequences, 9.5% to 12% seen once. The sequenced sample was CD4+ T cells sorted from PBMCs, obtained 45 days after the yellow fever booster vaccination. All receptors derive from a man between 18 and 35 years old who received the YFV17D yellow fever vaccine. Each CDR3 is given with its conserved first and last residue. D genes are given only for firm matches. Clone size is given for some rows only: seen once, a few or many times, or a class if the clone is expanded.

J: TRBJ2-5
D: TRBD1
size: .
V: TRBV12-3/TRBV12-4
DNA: TGTGCCAGCAGGATCACAGGGGAAGAGACCCAGTACTTC
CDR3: CASRITGEETQYF

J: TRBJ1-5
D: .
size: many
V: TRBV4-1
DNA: TGCGCCAGCAGCCGCGACCACAATCAGCCCCAGCATTTT
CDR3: CASSRDHNQPQHF

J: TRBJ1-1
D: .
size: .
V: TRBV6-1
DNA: TGTGCCAGCAGTGTGTTAGTGACTGAAGCTTTCTTT
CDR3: CASSVLVTEAFF

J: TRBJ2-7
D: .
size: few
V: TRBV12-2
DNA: TGTGCAAGTCCCAACTCCGGGACGCACGAGCAGTACTTC
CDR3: CASPNSGTHEQYF

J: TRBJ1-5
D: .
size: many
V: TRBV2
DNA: TGTGCCAGCCGTGTTGTGAAGGCTAGCAATCAGCCCCAGCATTTT
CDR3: CASRVVKASNQPQHF

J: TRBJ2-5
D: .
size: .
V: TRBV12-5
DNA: TGTGCTAGTGGTTTCGTGGGTGGAGAGACCCAGTACTTC
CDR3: CASGFVGGETQYF

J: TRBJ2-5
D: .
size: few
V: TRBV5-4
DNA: TGTGCCAGCAGCTCCGCTGACAGCATCGGGAAGACCCAGTACTTC
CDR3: CASSSADSIGKTQYF

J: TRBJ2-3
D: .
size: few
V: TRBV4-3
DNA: TGCGCCAGCAGCCAACTGTACCGCCAGGGATCAGATACGCAGTATTTT
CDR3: CASSQLYRQGSDTQYF

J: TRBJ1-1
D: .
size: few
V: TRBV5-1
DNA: TGCGCCAGCAGCTCCCGGCCGGTGGGGCGAACTGACGGGGCTTTCTTT
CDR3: CASSSRPVGRTDGAFF

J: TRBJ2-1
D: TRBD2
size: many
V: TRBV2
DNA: TGTGCCAGCAGTCGGCGCGTAGCGGGGGGTTTGAATGAGCAGTTCTTC
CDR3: CASSRRVAGGLNEQFF

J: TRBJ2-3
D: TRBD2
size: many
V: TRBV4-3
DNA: TGCGCCAGCAGACAACATCCGGGACTAGCGGGGGTTCCCGATACGCAGTATTTT
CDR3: CASRQHPGLAGVPDTQYF

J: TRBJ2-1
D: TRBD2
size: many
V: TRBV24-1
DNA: TGTGCCACGCAACTAGCGGGCGTCAATGAGCAGTTCTTC
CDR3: CATQLAGVNEQFF

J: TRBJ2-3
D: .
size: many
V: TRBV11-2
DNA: TGTGCCAGCAGCTCACCCCGCGGCCGGGGTACGCAGTATTTT
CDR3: CASSSPRGRGTQYF

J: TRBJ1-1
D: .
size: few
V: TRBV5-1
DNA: TGCGCCAGCAGCTGGAGGGGAAACACTGAAGCTTTCTTT
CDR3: CASSWRGNTEAFF

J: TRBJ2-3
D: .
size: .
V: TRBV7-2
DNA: TGTGCCAGCAGCTTATTTTATGTTGCTAGCACAGATACGCAGTATTTT
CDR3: CASSLFYVASTDTQYF

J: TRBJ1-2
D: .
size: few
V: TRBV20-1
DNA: TGCAGTGCTAGCTCGGGAGTGGATGGCTACACCTTC
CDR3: CSASSGVDGYTF

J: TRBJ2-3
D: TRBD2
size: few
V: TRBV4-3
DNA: TGCGCCAGCAGCCAAGTTCTTCTAGCGGGGGTTAAGTATTTT
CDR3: CASSQVLLAGVKYF

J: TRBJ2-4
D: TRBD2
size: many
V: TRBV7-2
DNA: TGTGCCAGCAGCTTAGCGGGGGGGGAAAACATTCAGTACTTC
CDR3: CASSLAGGENIQYF

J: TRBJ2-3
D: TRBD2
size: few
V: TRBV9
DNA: TGTGCCAGCAGAACTAGCGGGGGAGATACGCAGTATTTT
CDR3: CASRTSGGDTQYF

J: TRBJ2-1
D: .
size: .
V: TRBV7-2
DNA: TGTGCCAGCAGCCCGCAGGAGAATGAGCAGTTCTTC
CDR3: CASSPQENEQFF

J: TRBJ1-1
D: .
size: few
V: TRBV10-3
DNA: TGTGCCATCAGTGGTGGGGATTCTTTGAACACTGAAGCTTTCTTT
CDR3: CAISGGDSLNTEAFF

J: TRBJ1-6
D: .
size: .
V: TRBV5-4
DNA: TGTGCCAGCAGCTCCACCGGACAGATTTCACCCCTCCACTTT
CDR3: CASSSTGQISPLHF

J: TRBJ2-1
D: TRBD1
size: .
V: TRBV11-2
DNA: TGTGCCAGCAGCACCTATCCCGGGACAGGGAATAACAATGAGCAGTTCTTC
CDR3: CASSTYPGTGNNNEQFF

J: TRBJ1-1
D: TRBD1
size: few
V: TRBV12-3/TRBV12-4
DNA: TGTGCCAGCAGTTCGGACAGGGAGAGGGTCACTGAAGCTTTCTTT
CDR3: CASSSDRERVTEAFF

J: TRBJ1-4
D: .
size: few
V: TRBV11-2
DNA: TGTGCCAGCAGCTTAGGGTCGTTTAATGAAAAACTGTTTTTT
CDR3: CASSLGSFNEKLFF

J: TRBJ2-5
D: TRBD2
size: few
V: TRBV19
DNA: TGTGCCAGTAGAGGACCGGGACTATTATCCCAGTACTTC
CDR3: CASRGPGLLSQYF

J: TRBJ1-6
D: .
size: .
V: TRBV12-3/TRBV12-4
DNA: TGTGCCAGCAGTTTAGCTGAGCGGGGGTCACCCCTCCACTTT
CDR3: CASSLAERGSPLHF

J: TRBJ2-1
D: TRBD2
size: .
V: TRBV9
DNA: TGTGCCAGCAGCGTGGGGATGGAGGGAGGGGATGAGCAGTTCTTC
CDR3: CASSVGMEGGDEQFF

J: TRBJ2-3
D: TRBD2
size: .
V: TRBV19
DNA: TGTGCCAGTAGTATAGGTAGCGGGGGGTCTGATACGCAGTATTTT
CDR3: CASSIGSGGSDTQYF

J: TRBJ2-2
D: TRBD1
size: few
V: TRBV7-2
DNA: TGTGCCAGCAGCCATTCGGACAGGGCTTTCGGGGAGCTGTTTTTT
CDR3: CASSHSDRAFGELFF

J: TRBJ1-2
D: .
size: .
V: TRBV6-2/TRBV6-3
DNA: TGTGCCAGCAGGCTAACAGGGAAGGATGGCTACACCTTC
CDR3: CASRLTGKDGYTF

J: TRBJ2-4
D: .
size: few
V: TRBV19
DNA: TGTGCCAGTAGTATACTCGGGGAGGGGGACATTCAGTACTTC
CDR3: CASSILGEGDIQYF

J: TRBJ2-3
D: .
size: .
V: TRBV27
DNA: TGTGCCAGCAGTTGGACAGTCACAGATACGCAGTATTTT
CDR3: CASSWTVTDTQYF

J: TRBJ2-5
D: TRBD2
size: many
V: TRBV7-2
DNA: TGTGCCAGCAGCTTAGCGATTACTAGCGGGGGGCGGGAGACCCAGTACTTC
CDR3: CASSLAITSGGRETQYF

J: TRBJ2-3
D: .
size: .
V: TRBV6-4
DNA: TGTGCCAGCAGTGACGGGGAGCGGGTCACAGATACGCAGTATTTT
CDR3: CASSDGERVTDTQYF

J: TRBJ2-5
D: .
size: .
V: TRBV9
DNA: TGTGCCAGCAATATTGGGGGCAGAGAGACCCAGTACTTC
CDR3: CASNIGGRETQYF

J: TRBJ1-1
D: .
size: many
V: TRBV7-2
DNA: TGTGCCAGCAGCTCCGGGACGTGGAACACTGAAGCTTTCTTT
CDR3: CASSSGTWNTEAFF

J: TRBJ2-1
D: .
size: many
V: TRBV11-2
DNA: TGTGCCAGCAGCCCAGGTTTCTCCTACAATGAGCAGTTCTTC
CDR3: CASSPGFSYNEQFF

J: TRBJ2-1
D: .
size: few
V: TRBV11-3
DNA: TGTGCCAGCAGCTTAGGTTTCGCTAATGAGCAGTTCTTC
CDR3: CASSLGFANEQFF

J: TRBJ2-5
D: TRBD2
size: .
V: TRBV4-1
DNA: TGCGCCAGCAGCCAAGAATACAGCGGGGGATATGAGACCCAGTACTTC
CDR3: CASSQEYSGGYETQYF

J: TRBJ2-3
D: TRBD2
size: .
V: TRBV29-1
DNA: TGCAGCGGGGACTACGGAGCGGGGGGGCCTCCAGATACGCAGTATTTT
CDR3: CSGDYGAGGPPDTQYF

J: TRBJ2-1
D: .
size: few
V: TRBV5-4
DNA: TGTGCCAGCAGCTTGGTGTCCAGTTACAATGAGCAGTTCTTC
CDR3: CASSLVSSYNEQFF